A single sample is the source of the 17 T cell receptor beta chains below, sequenced in a study of blood T cell repertoires in COVID-19. Some clones are missing from TCRdb's copy, which holds only in-frame ones; the method was immunoSEQ multiplex PCR. The sample holds under 150,000 clones, roughly 83% seen once. Material: PBMCs or T cells enriched from blood (not recorded which). Source of these receptors: a man aged 40-49 years with acute COVID-19.

The chain combines TRBV19 with TRBJ2-1, with unresolved D. The germline V gene encodes CDR1 LNHDA and CDR2 SQIVND (reference sequence). The CDR3 runs to 13 residues. Trimming removed 0 bases at V and 9 bases at J, with 9 bases between. The CDR3 DNA sequence: TGTGCCAGTAGTATAGATCGGGTGAGTGAGCAGTTCTTC. It encodes CASSIDRVSEQFF.

The chain combines TRBV6-4 with TRBJ1-1; 7 nucleotides align to TRBD1. The CDR3 has 13 amino acids. Germline V CDR1 and CDR2: MRHNA, SNTAGT. With 5 bases clipped from V and 3 bases from J, the junction kept 3 bases outside the gene matches. CDR3 in amino acids: CASSTDRDTEAFF. The CDR3 DNA follows: TGTGCCAGCAGTACAGACAGGGACACTGAAGCTTTCTTT.

This sequence joins TRBV7-2 and TRBJ2-1, with TRBD2 identical over 12 bases. The germline CDR1 and CDR2 sequences are SGHTA and FQGNSA. With V trimmed by 5 bases and J by 6 bases, 8 bases remained unmatched. This CDR3 is 16 amino acids long. This chain's CDR3 is CASSDRTSGEFNEQFF. CDR3 DNA sequence: TGTGCCAGCAGCGACCGGACTAGCGGGGAATTCAATGAGCAGTTCTTC.

The chain has TRBV6-1 and TRBJ1-2; D is perhaps TRBD1 (5 bases). CDR3 length: 10 amino acids. Per germline, CDR1 MNHNS and CDR2 SASEGT. The CDR3 is CAVRGYGYTF. CDR3 nucleotides: TGTGCAGTACGGGGGTATGGCTACACCTTC.

The chain is built from TRBV6-2 or TRBV6-3 and TRBJ2-7; D possibly corresponds to TRBD1 (6 bases). The germline V and J ends were trimmed by 2 bases and 0 bases, with 11 bases remaining between them. CDR3 size: 15 residues. Germline lookup yields CDR1 MNHEY and CDR2 SVGEGT. CDR3: CASSYAGTPSYEQYF. The CDR3 bases are TGTGCCAGCAGTTACGCCGGGACACCCTCCTACGAGCAGTACTTC.

The V and J genes are TRBV28 and TRBJ1-1, with no clear D. V was pared by 5 bases and J by 0 bases, with 16 bases between. Germline V gene sequence: CDR1 MDHEN, CDR2 SYDVKM. The CDR3 is 16 amino acids. The CDR3 loop reads CASSTLLKLMNTEAFF. CDR3 nucleotides: TGTGCCAGCAGTACTCTCCTCAAACTGATGAACACTGAAGCTTTCTTT. Complete variable domain (other parts from reference TRBV28 and TRBJ1-1): DVKVTQSSRYLVKRTGEKVFLECVQDMDHENMFWYRQDPGLGLRLIYFSYDVKMKEKGDIPEGYSVSREKKERFSLILESASTNQTSMYLCASSTLLKLMNTEAFFGQGTRLTVV.

The chain has TRBV7-2 and TRBJ2-3, with D possibly matching TRBD1 (5 bases). With 4 bases removed from V and 9 bases from J, the gap between germline ends came to 14 bases. The CDR3 totals 13 residues. The V gene's germline CDR1 is SGHTA and CDR2 FQGNSA. The CDR3 protein is CASSYTRAETQYF. CDR3 DNA: TGTGCCAGCAGCTACACCAGGGCGGAGACGCAGTATTTT.

The CDR3 DNA sequence: TGTGCCAGCAGCTTAGCAACAGTGGCGCAGCCCACCGGGGAGCTGTTTTTT. This codes for CASSLATVAQPTGELFF. The rearrangement links TRBV7-8 to TRBJ2-2, with no clear D. The germline V gene encodes CDR1 SGHVS and CDR2 FQNEAQ. Trimming removed 0 bases from V and 4 bases from J, with 15 bases in between. This CDR3 has 17 residues.

CDR3 nucleotides: TGCAGCGTTGAACCCCCCCTCAGCCTAGTAGAGGACTATGGCTACACCTTC. Encoded protein: CSVEPPLSLVEDYGYTF. The genes are TRBV29-1 and TRBJ1-2; no reliable D call. Trimming stripped 2 bases from V and 3 bases from J, with 22 bases between. The length of the CDR3 is 17 residues. The germline gives CDR1 SQVTM, CDR2 ANQGSEA.

The chain has TRBV7-2 and TRBJ1-5; D is unclear. The germline CDR1 and CDR2 sequences are SGHTA and FQGNSA. The CDR3 is 16 amino acids. Trimming stripped 4 bases from V and 1 base from J, with 14 bases between. The CDR3 loop reads CASSSSPRGSNQPQHF. CDR3 DNA sequence: TGTGCCAGCAGCTCCTCCCCCCGGGGAAGCAATCAGCCCCAGCATTTT.

This chain uses TRBV19 with TRBJ1-2; TRBD1 is a possible D gene (6 bases). Germline CDR1 is LNHDA and CDR2 is SQIVND (reference sequence). CDR3 length: 12 residues. Trimming took off 9 bases at V and 7 bases at J, with 15 bases between the two ends. CDR3 sequence: CASFWTAVGYTF. As DNA, the CDR3 is TGTGCCAGCTTTTGGACAGCAGTTGGCTACACCTTC.

For the CDR3, the DNA is TGTGCCAGCAGCTCCTCCGGGACAGATAACACCGGGGAGCTGTTTTTT. It yields the protein CASSSSGTDNTGELFF. The chain links TRBV7-9 to TRBJ2-2; the match to TRBD1 covers 7 bases. This CDR3 region has 16 residues. Germline CDR1 and CDR2: SEHNR and FQNEAQ (reference sequence). Germline trimming cut 4 bases from V and 2 bases from J; bases unmatched to any gene: 7.

The chain joins TRBV11-3 to TRBJ2-2; 7 bases match TRBD2. V was pared by 0 bases and J by 4 bases, with 5 bases of the junction left unmatched. This CDR3 spans 16 amino acids. Germline CDR1 SGHNT, CDR2 YENEEA. CDR3 DNA: TGTGCCAGCAGCTTAGATCCGGCTAGCGGCACCGGGGAGCTGTTTTTT. It codes for CASSLDPASGTGELFF. The entire variable domain, with the rest obtained from reference TRBV11-3 and TRBJ2-2, is as follows: EAGVVQSPRYKIIEKKQPVAFWCNPISGHNTLYWYLQNLGQGPELLIRYENEEAVDDSQLPKDRFSAERLKGVDSTLKIQPAELGDSAVYLCASSLDPASGTGELFFGEGSRLTVL.

V gene TRBV21-1 combines with J gene TRBJ1-6. TRBV21-1 corresponds to a pseudogene. The CDR3 runs 16 residues. CDR3 DNA sequence: TGTGCCAGCAGCAAAGAGGGAAGGGACTGGGGATCACCCCTCCACTTT. This sequence encodes CASSKEGRDWGSPLHF.

The J gene is TRBJ2-1, the V gene TRBV2; 11 nucleotides match TRBD2. The V gene's germline CDR1 is SNHLY and CDR2 FYNNEI. This CDR3 has 16 residues. The junction had 13 bases not matched to a gene; V was cut back by 6 bases and J by 9 bases. The CDR3 protein is CASRDSGLADPVEQFF. In DNA form, the CDR3 reads TGTGCCAGCAGAGATTCGGGACTAGCGGATCCGGTTGAGCAGTTCTTC.

The rearrangement joins TRBV28 to TRBJ2-3, with TRBD1 as a possible D gene (5 bases). V lost 5 bases and J 0 bases, leaving 9 bases between the germline ends. Germline CDR1 MDHEN, CDR2 SYDVKM. This CDR3 is 14 amino acids long. The DNA for the CDR3 is TGTGCCAGCAGTGCGACAGCTAGCACAGATACGCAGTATTTT. Amino acid sequence: CASSATASTDTQYF. Variable domain in full (rest from reference TRBV28 and TRBJ2-3): DVKVTQSSRYLVKRTGEKVFLECVQDMDHENMFWYRQDPGLGLRLIYFSYDVKMKEKGDIPEGYSVSREKKERFSLILESASTNQTSMYLCASSATASTDTQYFGPGTRLTVL.

The table lists this clone with a count of one. This rearrangement joins TRBV30 to TRBJ1-3; D is unresolved. The germline V and J ends were trimmed by 0 bases and 1 base, with 7 bases remaining between them. The CDR3 length is 14 residues. Germline assignment: CDR1 GTSNPN and CDR2 SVGIG (reference sequence). CDR3 sequence reads: CAWSVTGSGNTIYF. The CDR3 nucleotides are TGTGCCTGGAGTGTAACGGGGTCTGGAAACACCATATATTTT.